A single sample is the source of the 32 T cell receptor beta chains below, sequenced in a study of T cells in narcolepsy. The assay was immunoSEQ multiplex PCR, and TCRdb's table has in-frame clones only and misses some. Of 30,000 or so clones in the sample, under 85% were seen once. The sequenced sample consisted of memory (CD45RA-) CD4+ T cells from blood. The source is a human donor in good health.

The CDR3 loop is CASSSSPGGNTEAFF. The CDR3 DNA is TGTGCCAGCAGCTCCAGTCCGGGGGGGAACACTGAAGCTTTCTTT. The V gene is TRBV11-3, the J gene TRBJ1-1; tentatively, D is TRBD1 (5 bases). The V and J ends lost 4 bases and 1 base respectively, with 13 bases between them. The CDR3 loop spans 15 amino acids. CDR1 SGHNT and CDR2 YENEEA come from the germline V gene.

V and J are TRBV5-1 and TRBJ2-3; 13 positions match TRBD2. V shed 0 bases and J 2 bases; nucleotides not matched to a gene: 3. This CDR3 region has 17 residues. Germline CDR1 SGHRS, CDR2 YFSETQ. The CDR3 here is CASSLGLAGGNTDTQYF. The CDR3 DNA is TGCGCCAGCAGCTTGGGACTAGCGGGAGGTAACACAGATACGCAGTATTTT.

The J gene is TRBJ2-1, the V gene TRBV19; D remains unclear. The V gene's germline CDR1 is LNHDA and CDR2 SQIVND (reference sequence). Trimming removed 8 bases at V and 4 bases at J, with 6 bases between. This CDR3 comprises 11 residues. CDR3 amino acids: CASSNYNEQFF. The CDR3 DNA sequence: TGTGCCAGTTCAAATTACAATGAGCAGTTCTTC. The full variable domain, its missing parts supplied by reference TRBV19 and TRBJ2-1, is DGGITQSPKYLFRKEGQNVTLSCEQNLNHDAMYWYRQDPGQGLRLIYYSQIVNDFQKGDIAEGYSVSREKKESFPLTVTSAQKNPTAFYLCASSNYNEQFFGPGTRLTVL.

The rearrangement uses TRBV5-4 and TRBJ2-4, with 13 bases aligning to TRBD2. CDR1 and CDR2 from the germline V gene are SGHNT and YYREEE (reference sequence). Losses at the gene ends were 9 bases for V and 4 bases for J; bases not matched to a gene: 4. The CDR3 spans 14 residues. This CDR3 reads CATGTSGNKNIQYF. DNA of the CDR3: TGTGCCACCGGGACTAGCGGGAATAAAAACATTCAGTACTTC.

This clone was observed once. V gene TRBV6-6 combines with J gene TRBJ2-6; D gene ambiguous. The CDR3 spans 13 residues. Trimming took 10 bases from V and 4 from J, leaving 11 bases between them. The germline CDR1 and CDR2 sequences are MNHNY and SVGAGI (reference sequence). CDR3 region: CATTMGGANVLTF. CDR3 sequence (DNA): TGTGCCACCACAATGGGGGGGGCCAACGTCCTGACTTTC.

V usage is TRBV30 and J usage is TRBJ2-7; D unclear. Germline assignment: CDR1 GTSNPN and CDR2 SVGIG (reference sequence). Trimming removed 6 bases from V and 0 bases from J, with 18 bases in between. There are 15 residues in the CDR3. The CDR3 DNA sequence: TGTGCCTGTGCATTAGACCCCCGAAGCTCCTACGAGCAGTACTTC. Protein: CACALDPRSSYEQYF. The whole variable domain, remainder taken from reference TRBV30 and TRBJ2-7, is SQTIHQWPATLVQPVGSPLSLECTVEGTSNPNLYWYRQAAGRGLQLLFYSVGIGQISSEVPQNLSASRPQDRQFILSSKKLLLSDSGFYLCACALDPRSSYEQYFGPGTRLTVT.

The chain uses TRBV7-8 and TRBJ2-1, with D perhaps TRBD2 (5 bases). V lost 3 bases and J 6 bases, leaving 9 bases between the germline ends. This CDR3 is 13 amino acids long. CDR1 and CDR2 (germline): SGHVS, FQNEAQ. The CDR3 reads CASSFEGINEQFF. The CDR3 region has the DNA TGTGCCAGCAGCTTTGAGGGTATCAATGAGCAGTTCTTC.

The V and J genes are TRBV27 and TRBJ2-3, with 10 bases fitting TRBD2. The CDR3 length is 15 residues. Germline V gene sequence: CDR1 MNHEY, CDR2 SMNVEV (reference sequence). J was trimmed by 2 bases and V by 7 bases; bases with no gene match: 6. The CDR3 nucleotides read TGTGCCAGCAAAGCGGGAGGGCTACCCACAGATACGCAGTATTTT. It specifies CASKAGGLPTDTQYF.

The chain's CDR3 is CARSSNRDNEAFF. CDR3 in DNA: TGTGCCAGAAGCTCCAACCGGGACAATGAAGCTTTCTTT. V usage is TRBV2 and J usage is TRBJ1-1, with D perhaps TRBD1 (6 bases). Looked up from germline, CDR1 is SNHLY and CDR2 is FYNNEI. The CDR3 extends over 13 amino acids. V was cut by 9 bases and J by 7 bases, with 18 bases left in between.

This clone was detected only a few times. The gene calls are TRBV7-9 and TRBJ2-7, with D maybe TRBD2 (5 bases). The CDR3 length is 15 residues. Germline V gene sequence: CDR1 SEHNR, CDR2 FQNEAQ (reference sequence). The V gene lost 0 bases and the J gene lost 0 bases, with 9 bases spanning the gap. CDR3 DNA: TGTGCCAGCAGCTTAGCGGGAGTGAGCTCCTACGAGCAGTACTTC. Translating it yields CASSLAGVSSYEQYF.

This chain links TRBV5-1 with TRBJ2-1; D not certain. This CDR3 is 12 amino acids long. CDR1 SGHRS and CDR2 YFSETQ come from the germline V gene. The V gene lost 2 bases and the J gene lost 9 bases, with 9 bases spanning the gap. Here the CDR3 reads CASSFVSGEQFF. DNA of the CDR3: TGCGCCAGCAGCTTCGTATCTGGTGAGCAGTTCTTC.

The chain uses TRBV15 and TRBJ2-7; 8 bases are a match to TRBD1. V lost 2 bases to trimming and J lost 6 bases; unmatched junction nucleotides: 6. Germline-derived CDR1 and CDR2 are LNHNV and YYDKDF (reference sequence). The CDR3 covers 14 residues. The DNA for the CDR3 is TGTGCCACCAGCAGAAATCAGGGGGCGGGCGAGCAGTACTTC. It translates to CATSRNQGAGEQYF.

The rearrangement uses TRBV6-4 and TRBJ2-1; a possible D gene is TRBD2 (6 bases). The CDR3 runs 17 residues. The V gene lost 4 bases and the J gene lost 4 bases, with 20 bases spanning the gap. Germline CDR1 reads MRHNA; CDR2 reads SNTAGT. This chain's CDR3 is CASSVAGRQGSYNEQFF. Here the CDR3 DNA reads TGTGCCAGCAGTGTGGCGGGGCGCCAGGGAAGTTACAATGAGCAGTTCTTC.

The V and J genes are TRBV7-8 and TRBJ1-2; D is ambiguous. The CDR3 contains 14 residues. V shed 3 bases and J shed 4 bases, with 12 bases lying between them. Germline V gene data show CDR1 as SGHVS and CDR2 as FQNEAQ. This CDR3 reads CASSFSDGPYGYTF. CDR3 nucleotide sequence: TGTGCCAGCAGCTTCTCGGACGGTCCCTATGGCTACACCTTC.

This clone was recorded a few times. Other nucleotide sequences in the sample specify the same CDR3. CDR3 nucleotide sequence: TGTGCCAGCAGCGTAGATGGGAGGGACAATGAGCAGTTCTTC. Its translation is CASSVDGRDNEQFF. V gene TRBV9 combines with J gene TRBJ2-1, with TRBD2 matching over 7 bases. Trimming removed 0 bases from V and 5 bases from J; junction bases left unmatched: 2. The CDR3 consists of 14 residues. Germline V gene sequence: CDR1 SGDLS, CDR2 YYNGEE.

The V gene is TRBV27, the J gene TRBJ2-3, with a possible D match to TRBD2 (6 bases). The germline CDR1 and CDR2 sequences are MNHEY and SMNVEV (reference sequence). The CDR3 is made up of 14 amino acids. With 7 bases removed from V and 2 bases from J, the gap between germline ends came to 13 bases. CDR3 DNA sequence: TGTGCCAGCATGTTTAGCGGACCCACAGATACGCAGTATTTT. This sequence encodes CASMFSGPTDTQYF.

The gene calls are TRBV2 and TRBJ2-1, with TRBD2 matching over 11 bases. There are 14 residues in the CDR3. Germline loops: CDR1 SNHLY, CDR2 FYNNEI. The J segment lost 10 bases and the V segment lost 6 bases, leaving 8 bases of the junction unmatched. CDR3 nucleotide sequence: TGTGCCAGCAGCCCACTAGCGGGAGAGGGGGAGCAGTTCTTC. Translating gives CASSPLAGEGEQFF.

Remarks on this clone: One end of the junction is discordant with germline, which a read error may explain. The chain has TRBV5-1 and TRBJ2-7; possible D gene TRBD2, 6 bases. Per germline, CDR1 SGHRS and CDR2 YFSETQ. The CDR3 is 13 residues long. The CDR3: CASSLGRRYEQYF. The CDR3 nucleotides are TGTGCCAGCAGCTTGGGGAGGCGCTACGAGCAGTACTTC.

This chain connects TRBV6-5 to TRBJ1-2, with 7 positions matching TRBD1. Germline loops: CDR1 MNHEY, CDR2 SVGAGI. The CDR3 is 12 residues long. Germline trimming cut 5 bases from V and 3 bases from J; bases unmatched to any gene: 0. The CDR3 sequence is CASSDRDYGYTF. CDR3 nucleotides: TGTGCCAGCAGTGACAGGGACTATGGCTACACCTTC.

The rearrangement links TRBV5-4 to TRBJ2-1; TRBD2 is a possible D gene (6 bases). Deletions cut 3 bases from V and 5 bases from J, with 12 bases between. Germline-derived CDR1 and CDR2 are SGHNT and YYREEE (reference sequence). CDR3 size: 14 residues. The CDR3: CASSSPGDDNEQFF. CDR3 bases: TGTGCCAGCAGCTCCCCGGGGGACGACAATGAGCAGTTCTTC.

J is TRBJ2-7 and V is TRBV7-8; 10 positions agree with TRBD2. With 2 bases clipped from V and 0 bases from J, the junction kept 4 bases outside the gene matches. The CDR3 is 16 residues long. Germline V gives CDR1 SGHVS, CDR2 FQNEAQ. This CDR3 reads CASSLFGTSVSYEQYF. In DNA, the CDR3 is TGTGCCAGCAGCTTATTTGGGACTAGCGTCTCCTACGAGCAGTACTTC.

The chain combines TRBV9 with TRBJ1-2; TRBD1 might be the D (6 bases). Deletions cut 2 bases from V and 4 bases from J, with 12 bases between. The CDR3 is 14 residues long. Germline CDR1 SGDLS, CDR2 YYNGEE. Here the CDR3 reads CASSVGGGSYGYTF. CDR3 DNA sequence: TGTGCCAGCAGCGTGGGAGGGGGGAGCTATGGCTACACCTTC.

For the CDR3, the DNA is TGCGCCAGCGGCCCAGGAGTGAGGGTAGAAGATACGCAGTATTTT. Protein: CASGPGVRVEDTQYF. This sequence joins TRBV5-1 and TRBJ2-3; weak D call: TRBD2 (5 bases). This CDR3 spans 15 amino acids. The germline gives CDR1 SGHRS, CDR2 YFSETQ. Trimming took off 7 bases at V and 5 bases at J, with 20 bases between the two ends.

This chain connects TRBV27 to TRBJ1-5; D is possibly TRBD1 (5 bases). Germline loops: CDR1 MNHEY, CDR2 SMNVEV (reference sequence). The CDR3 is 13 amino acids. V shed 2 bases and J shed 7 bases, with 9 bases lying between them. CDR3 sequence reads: CASSLIGEQPQHF. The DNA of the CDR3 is TGTGCCAGCAGTTTAATAGGGGAACAGCCCCAGCATTTT.

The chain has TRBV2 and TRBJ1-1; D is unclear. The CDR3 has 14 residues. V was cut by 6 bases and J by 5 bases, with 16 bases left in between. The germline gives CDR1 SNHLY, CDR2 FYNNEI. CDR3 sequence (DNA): TGTGCCAGCAGGACGTTGGTGGGGAATACTGAAGCTTTCTTT. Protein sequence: CASRTLVGNTEAFF.

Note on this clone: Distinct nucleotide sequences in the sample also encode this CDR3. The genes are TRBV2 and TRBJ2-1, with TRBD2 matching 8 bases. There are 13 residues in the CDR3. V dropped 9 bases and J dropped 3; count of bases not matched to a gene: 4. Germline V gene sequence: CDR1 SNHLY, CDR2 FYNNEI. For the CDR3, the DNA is TGTGCCAGTCGCGGGAGGATCTACAATGAGCAGTTCTTC. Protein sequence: CASRGRIYNEQFF.

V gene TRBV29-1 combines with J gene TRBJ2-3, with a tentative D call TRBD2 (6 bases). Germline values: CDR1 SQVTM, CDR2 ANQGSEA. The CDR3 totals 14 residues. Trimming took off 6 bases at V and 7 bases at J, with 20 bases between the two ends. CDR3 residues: CSVKPPGVQNTQYF. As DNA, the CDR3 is TGCAGCGTCAAGCCTCCGGGGGTACAGAATACGCAGTATTTT.

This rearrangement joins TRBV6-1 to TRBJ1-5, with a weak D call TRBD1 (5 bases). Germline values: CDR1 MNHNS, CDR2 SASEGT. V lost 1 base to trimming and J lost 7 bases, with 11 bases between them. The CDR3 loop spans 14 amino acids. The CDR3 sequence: CASSEGSGRQPQHF. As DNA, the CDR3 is TGTGCCAGCAGTGAAGGCTCAGGGCGGCAGCCCCAGCATTTT.

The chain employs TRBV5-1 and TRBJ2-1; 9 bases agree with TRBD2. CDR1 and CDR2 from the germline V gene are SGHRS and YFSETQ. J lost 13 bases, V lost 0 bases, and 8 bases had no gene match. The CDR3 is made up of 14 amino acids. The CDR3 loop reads CASSLDTGTSIQFF. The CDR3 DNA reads TGCGCCAGCAGCTTGGACACCGGGACTAGCATTCAGTTCTTC.

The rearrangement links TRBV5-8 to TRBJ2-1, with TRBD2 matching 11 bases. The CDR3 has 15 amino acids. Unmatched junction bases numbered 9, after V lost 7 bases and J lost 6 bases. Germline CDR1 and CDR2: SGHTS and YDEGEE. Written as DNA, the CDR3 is TGTGCCAGCCGCCTTCGACTAGCGGGGACCAATGAGCAGTTCTTC. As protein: CASRLRLAGTNEQFF. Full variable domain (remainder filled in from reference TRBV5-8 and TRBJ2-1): EAGVTQSPTHLIKTRGQQATLRCSPISGHTSVYWYQQALGLGLQFLLWYDEGEERNRGNFPPRFSGRQFPNYSSELNVNALELEDSALYLCASRLRLAGTNEQFFGPGTRLTVL.

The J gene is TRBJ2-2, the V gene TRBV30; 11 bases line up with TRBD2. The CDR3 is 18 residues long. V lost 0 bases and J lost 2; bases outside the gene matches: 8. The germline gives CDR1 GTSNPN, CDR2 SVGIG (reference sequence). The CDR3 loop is CAWSVISSGRPNTGELFF. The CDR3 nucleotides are TGTGCCTGGAGTGTAATCTCTAGCGGGAGGCCTAACACCGGGGAGCTGTTTTTT.

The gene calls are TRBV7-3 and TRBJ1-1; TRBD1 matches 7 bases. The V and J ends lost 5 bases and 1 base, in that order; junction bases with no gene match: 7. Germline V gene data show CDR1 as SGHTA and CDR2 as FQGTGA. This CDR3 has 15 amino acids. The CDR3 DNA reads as TGTGCCAGCAGCCCACCAGGGGGTGAGAACACTGAAGCTTTCTTT. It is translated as CASSPPGGENTEAFF.